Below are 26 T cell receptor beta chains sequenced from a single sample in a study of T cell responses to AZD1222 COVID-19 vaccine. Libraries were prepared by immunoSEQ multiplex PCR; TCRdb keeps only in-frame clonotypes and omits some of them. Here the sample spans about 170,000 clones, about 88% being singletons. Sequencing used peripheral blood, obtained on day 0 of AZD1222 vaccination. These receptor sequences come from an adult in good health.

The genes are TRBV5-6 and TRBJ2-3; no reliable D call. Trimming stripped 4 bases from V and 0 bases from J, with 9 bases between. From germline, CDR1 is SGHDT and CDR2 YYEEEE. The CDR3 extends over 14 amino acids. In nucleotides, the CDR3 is TGTGCCAGCAGCCGCCGGGCGAGCACAGATACGCAGTATTTT. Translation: CASSRRASTDTQYF.

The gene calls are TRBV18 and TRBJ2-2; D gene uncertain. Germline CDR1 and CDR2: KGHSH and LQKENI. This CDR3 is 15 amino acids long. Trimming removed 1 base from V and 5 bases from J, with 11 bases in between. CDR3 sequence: CASSPQGGRTGELFF. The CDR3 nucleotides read TGTGCCAGCTCACCACAGGGTGGTAGGACCGGGGAGCTGTTTTTT.

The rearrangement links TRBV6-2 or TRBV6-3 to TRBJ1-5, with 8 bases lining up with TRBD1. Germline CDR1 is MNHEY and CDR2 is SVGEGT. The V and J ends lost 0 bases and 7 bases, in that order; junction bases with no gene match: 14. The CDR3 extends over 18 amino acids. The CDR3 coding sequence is TGTGCCAGCAGTTACTCGATCCCAGGGGGCGCAGCAAGGCAGCCCCAGCATTTT. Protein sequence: CASSYSIPGGAARQPQHF.

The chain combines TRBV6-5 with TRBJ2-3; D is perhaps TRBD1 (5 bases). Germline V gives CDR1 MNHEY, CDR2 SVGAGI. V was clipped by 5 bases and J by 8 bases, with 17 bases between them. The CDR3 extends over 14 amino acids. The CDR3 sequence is CASSPKTPQGTQYF. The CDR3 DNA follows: TGTGCCAGCAGTCCCAAGACCCCGCAGGGTACGCAGTATTTT.

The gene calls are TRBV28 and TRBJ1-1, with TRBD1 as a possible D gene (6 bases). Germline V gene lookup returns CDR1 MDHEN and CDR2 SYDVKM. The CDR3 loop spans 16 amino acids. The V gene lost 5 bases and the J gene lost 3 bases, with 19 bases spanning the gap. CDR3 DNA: TGTGCCAGCAGTACCCACTCTAGGGGGTTGGACACTGAAGCTTTCTTT. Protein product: CASSTHSRGLDTEAFF.

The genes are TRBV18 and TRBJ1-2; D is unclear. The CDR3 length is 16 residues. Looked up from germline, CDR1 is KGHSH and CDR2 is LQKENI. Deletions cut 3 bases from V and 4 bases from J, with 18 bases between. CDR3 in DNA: TGTGCCAGCTCACCCCTACCGGACGTCACTGCCTATGGCTACACCTTC. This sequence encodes CASSPLPDVTAYGYTF.

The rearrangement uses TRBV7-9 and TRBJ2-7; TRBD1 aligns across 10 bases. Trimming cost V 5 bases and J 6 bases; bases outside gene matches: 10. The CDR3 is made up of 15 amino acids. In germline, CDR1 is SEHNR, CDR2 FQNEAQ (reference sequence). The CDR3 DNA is TGTGCCAGCAGCCTGATAGGGACAGGGGTCGGCGAGCAGTACTTC. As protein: CASSLIGTGVGEQYF. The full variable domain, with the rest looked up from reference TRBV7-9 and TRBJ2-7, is DTGVSQNPRHKITKRGQNVTFRCDPISEHNRLYWYRQTLGQGPEFLTYFQNEAQLEKSRLLSDRFSAERPKGSFSTLEIQRTEQGDSAMYLCASSLIGTGVGEQYFGPGTRLTVT.

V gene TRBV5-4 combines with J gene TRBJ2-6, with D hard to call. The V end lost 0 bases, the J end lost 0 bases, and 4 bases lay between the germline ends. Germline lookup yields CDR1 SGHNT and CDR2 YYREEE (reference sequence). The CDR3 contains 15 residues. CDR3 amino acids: CASSLVGSGANVLTF. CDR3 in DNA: TGTGCCAGCAGCTTGGTTGGCTCTGGGGCCAACGTCCTGACTTTC.

CDR3 residues: CASRDTQGYNSPLHF. CDR3 in DNA: TGTGCCAGCAGGGATACTCAGGGGTATAATTCACCCCTCCACTTT. The chain recombines TRBV6-5 with TRBJ1-6; tentative D call: TRBD1 (6 bases). In germline, CDR1 is MNHEY, CDR2 SVGAGI. The ends were cut back, 6 bases at V and 4 bases at J, with 13 bases in the middle. This CDR3 contains 15 residues.

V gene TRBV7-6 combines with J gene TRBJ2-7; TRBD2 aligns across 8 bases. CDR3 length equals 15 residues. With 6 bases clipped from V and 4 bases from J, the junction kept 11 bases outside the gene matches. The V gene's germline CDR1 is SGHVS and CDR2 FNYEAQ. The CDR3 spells CASSQLRLATYEQYF. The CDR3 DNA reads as TGTGCCAGCAGTCAACTCCGACTAGCGACATACGAGCAGTACTTC.

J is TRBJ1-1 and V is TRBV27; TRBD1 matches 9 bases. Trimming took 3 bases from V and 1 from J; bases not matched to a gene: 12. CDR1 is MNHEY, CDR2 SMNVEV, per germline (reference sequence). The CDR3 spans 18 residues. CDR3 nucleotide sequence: TGTGCCAGCAGTTTGGCTCCGGGACAGGGACTTGGGAACACTGAAGCTTTCTTT. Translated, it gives CASSLAPGQGLGNTEAFF.

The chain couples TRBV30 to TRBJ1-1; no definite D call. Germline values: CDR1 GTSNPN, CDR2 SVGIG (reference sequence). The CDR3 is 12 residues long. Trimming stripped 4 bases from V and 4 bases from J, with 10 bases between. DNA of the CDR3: TGTGCCTGGAAGGGCCCGGTCACTGAAGCTTTCTTT. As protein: CAWKGPVTEAFF.

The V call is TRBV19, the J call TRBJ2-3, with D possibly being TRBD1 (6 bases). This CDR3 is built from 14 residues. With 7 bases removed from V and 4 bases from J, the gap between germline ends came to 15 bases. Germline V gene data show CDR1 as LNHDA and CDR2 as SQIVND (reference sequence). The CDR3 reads CASTTGLGADTQYF. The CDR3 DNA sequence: TGTGCCAGTACGACAGGATTGGGGGCAGATACGCAGTATTTT.

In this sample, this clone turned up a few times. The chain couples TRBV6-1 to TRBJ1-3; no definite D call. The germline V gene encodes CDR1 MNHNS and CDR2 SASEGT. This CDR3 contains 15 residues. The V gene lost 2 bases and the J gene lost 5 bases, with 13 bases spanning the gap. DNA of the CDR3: TGTGCCAGCAGTGAATATAGGCCTACAAGAAACACCATATATTTT. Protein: CASSEYRPTRNTIYF.

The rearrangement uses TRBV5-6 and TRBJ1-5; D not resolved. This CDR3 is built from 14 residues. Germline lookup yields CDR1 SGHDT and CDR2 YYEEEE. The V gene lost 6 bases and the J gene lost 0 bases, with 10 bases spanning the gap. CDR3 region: CASNLGYSNQPQHF. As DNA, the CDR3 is TGTGCCAGCAATCTCGGGTATAGCAATCAGCCCCAGCATTTT.

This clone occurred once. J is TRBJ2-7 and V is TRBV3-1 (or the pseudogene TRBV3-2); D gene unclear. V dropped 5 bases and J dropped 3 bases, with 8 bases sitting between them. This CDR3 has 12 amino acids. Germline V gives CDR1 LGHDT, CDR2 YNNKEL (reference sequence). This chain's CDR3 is CASSRWSYEQYF. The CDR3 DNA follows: TGTGCCAGCAGCAGATGGAGCTACGAGCAGTACTTC.

CDR3 DNA: TGTGCCAGCAGTGAAGGTGCGCGCCCAGGGCAGTTCTTC. It translates to CASSEGARPGQFF. This chain links TRBV6-1 with TRBJ2-1; the D is unclear. The CDR3 consists of 13 residues. V dropped 1 base and J dropped 12 bases, with 13 bases sitting between them. CDR1 is MNHNS, CDR2 SASEGT, per germline.

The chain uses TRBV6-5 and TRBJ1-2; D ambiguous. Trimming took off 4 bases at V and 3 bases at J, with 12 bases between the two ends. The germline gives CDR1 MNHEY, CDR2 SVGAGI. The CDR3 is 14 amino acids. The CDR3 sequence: CASSSPGRDYGYTF. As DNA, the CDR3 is TGTGCCAGCAGTTCGCCTGGACGGGACTATGGCTACACCTTC.

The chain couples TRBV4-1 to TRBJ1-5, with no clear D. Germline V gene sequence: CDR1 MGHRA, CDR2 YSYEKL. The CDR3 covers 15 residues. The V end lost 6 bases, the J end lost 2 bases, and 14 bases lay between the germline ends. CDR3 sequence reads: CASSLTEAGNQPQHF. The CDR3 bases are TGCGCCAGCAGTCTAACGGAAGCAGGCAATCAGCCCCAGCATTTT.

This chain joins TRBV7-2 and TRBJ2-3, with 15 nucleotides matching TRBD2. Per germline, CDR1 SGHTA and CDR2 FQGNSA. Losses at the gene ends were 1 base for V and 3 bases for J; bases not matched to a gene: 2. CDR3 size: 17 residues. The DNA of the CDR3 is TGTGCCAGCAGCTTAGGCGGGACTAGCGGGAGGACAGATACGCAGTATTTT. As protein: CASSLGGTSGRTDTQYF.

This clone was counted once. The CDR3 sequence is CASSIEWTFNEQFF. The CDR3 DNA sequence: TGTGCCAGTAGTATAGAATGGACTTTCAATGAGCAGTTCTTC. V gene TRBV19 combines with J gene TRBJ2-1, with a weak D call TRBD2 (5 bases). The V and J ends lost 0 bases and 6 bases respectively, with 9 bases between them. CDR3 length: 14 residues. Germline assignment: CDR1 LNHDA and CDR2 SQIVND (reference sequence).

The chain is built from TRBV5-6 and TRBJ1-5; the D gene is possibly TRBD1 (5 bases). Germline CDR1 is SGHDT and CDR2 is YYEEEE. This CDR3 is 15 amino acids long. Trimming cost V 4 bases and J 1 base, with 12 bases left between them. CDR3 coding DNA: TGTGCCAGCAGCCGACGGTCAGGGAGCAATCAGCCCCAGCATTTT. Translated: CASSRRSGSNQPQHF.

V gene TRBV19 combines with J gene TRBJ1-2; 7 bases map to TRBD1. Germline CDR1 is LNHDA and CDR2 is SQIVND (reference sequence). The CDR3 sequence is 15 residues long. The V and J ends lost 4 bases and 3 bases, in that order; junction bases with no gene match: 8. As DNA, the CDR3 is TGTGCCAGTAGTACCTCTTCAACAGGGGACTATGGCTACACCTTC. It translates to CASSTSSTGDYGYTF.

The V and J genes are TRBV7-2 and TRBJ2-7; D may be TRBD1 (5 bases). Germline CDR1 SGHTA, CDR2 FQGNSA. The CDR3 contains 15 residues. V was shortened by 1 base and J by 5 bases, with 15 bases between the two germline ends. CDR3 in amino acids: CASSLVAGYYNEQYF. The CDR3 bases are TGTGCCAGCAGCTTAGTTGCAGGGTATTACAACGAGCAGTACTTC.

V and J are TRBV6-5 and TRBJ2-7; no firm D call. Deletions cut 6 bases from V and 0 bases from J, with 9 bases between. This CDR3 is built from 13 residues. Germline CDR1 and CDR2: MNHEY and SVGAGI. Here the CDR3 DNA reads TGTGCCAGCAGCATAACGAGCTCCTACGAGCAGTACTTC. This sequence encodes CASSITSSYEQYF.

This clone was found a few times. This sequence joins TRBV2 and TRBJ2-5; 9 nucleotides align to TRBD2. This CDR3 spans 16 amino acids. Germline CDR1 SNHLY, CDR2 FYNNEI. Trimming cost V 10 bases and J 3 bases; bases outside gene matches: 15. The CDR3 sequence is CATRAGTTSGKETQYF. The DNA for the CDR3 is TGTGCCACCAGAGCGGGGACGACTAGCGGAAAAGAGACCCAGTACTTC.